Here is one T cell receptor beta chain with its context. This clone's antigen is unknown. The input lacks base qualities; no much larger clone sits a single base away. These data originate in a study of cytomegalovirus exposure and HLA in healthy donors (dated by TCRdb to the late 2010s). About the investigation overall: An earlier analysis of roughly 630 of the donors reported 250 to 300 Gb of sequence data and more than 90 million unique TCR beta sequences from 150 million to 200 million T cells. Genome-wide SNP genotypes for about 65% of the roughly 700 donors were used in a later genetic analysis, which treated that subset as a discovery cohort. Both class I and class II loci were covered by HLA typing, at four-digit resolution. Along with the roughly 670-subject first cohort, a separate validation cohort of 120 different subjects was used. In a later analysis, previously published TCR beta repertoires from more than 500 donors were re-analyzed and high-resolution HLA genotyping was added so that TCR occurrence patterns could be studied. Using immunosequencing, the study profiled T cell repertoires from around 670 subjects and related those repertoires to cytomegalovirus serostatus. An early release covering some 640 HLA-typed donors comprised approximately 300 gigabases of sequencing data and around 80 million unique TCR sequences. Five DR-DQ haplotypes were treated as single units for association and clustering because of strong linkage in the cohort. The number of typed donors differed by locus: about 629-630 for A, B, C, DRB1 and DQB1; approximately 540 for DQA1; around 580 for DPA1; and around 470 for DPB1. Of the 300 to 450 genotyped donors, 65% to 90% fell in the genetic ancestry cluster associated with self-reported Caucasian donors. The study aimed to test whether cataloging public T cell receptors could reveal signatures of past pathogen exposure. Among about 410 genotyped donors of the cohort, an average of roughly 230,000 unique TCR beta nucleotide sequences was sequenced per donor, of which about 19% were non-productive. The later analysis used no new phenotypic data to find candidate immune exposures, relying instead on TCR beta sequences and their occurrence across donors. Every repertoire in the discovery cohort had been generated on one and the same sequencing platform. An earlier analysis of a few hundred of the donors applied high-throughput TCR beta sequencing to assess whether each TCR beta V gene segment acted as functional or pseudogenic. To predict cytomegalovirus infection status, the study combined high-throughput TCR immunosequencing, statistical association of individual TCRs with disease status, and machine learning. Donor age, sex, ethnicity and CMV serostatus were compiled alongside the repertoire data.

In total, 600 or so healthy bone marrow donors made up the cohort. At the time of sampling, every cohort member was nominally healthy, though immune exposures that went unrecorded were likely present. The donor tested CMV seronegative, placing the donor among the 350 or so seronegative members of the cohort. Every donor gave a peripheral blood sample, and the peripheral blood mononuclear cells from that sample were used for TCR beta sequencing. Genomic DNA extraction from the blood cell samples was performed with the Qiagen DNeasy Blood Extraction Kit. Study-wide findings and limitations: Most TCR sequences were observed very rarely across donors, whereas some public TCRs were present in many individuals. In the study, around 150 TCR beta chains were listed as associated with cytomegalovirus. According to a later analysis, TCR association rates differed among HLA loci, with DRB1 alleles showing the most associated TCRs and HLA-C alleles showing the fewest. Several of the top co-occurrence clusters appeared to be linked to parvovirus B19, influenza, CMV and Epstein-Barr virus, according to a later analysis. A cluster of highly shared sequence variants was judged likely to represent a technical artifact of the sequencing pipeline. It was suggested by the authors that the approach could potentially be generalized to other disease states and immunological phenotypes. Correlated functional status among segregating V segments might reflect linkage disequilibrium, but an unknown experimental factor could not be ruled out. CMV serostatus was the only immune exposure information available for the cohort. Specific HLA alleles were associated with 16,951 TCR beta sequences at a false discovery rate of 0.05 in a later analysis. Compared with equally common non-associated chains, HLA-associated TCR beta chains in a later analysis were more clonally expanded and had lower generation probabilities. Three of the identified cytomegalovirus-associated TCR beta chains were confirmed in vitro to be specific for cytomegalovirus antigens. A further reported finding was that TCR beta sequences accurately predicted the HLA-A and HLA-B alleles for most subjects in the first cohort. Because some donors lacked HLA typing at each locus, the association tests relied only on the typed subset. The classifier was reported to diagnose cytomegalovirus status with high specificity and sensitivity in both the original cohort and the validation cohort. Because the 87-base-pair reads could not distinguish some IMGT-functional V segments, including TRBV6-2 and TRBV6-3, those segments were excluded. Only TCR beta chains were sequenced in this cohort, and the absence of alpha or paired-chain data limited detectable features. When HLA alleles, especially DR and DQ, strongly co-occurred, attributing TCR associations to individual alleles was difficult. An association between a missense DCLRE1C variant and V-gene and J-gene trimming of TCR beta chains was found in a later genetic analysis and replicated in an independent cohort. The earlier analysis of 587 of the donors excluded 15 to 20 rarely observed V segments, including chromosome 9 orphons, because counts were too low. Roughly uniform sequencing depth across donors was assumed in presence/absence analyses, although this assumption may not hold. A later genetic analysis reported fewer N-insertions in productive TCRs among donors in an Asian-associated ancestry cluster than the approximately 670-donor mean. In an earlier analysis of around 600 of the donors, most TCR beta V segments appeared in productive rearrangements about 87% or about 30% of the time, broadly matching IMGT annotations. A later analysis found that most CMV-associated TCR beta chains appeared HLA-restricted, with HLA associations seemingly driven largely by CMV exposure.

Sequences LGHNT (CDR1) and FRNRAP (CDR2) are obtained from the germline V gene. Inclusive of the bounding cysteine and phenylalanine, the CDR3 is 15 residues long. Only the CDR3 region is kept as DNA, spanning 45 bases read in frame from base 1. V loses 4 bases of germline sequence and J loses 4 bases, and the interval between the two ends is 16 bases. Libraries were constructed by the immunoSEQ multiplex PCR assay. For the multiplex PCR, a mixture combining 60 forward primers for TCR Vbeta segments and 13 reverse primers for TCR Jbeta segments was used. The CDR3 region of rearranged TCR beta genes was amplified from genomic DNA by a multiplex PCR assay. Amplified TCR beta libraries were sequenced as 87-base-pair reads on the Illumina HiSeq System. On the study's bioinformatics: A later analysis tallied around 80 million unique TCR beta chains across the roughly 610 repertoires, and about 12 million of those chains were shared by two or more donors. To remove PCR and sequencing errors, raw reads were error-corrected and collapsed into unique sequences using a nearest-neighbor algorithm that merged closely related sequences. To assign V, D and J gene segments, CDR3 sequences were aligned to IMGT reference sequences. Each retained sequence needed at least a six-nucleotide match to both a V gene segment and a J gene segment. Rearrangements were called productive when the CDR3 lacked stop codons and stayed in frame with V and J; all others were non-productive. CDR3 was defined according to IMGT convention as the region running from the second conserved V-encoded cysteine to the conserved J-encoded phenylalanine. In an earlier analysis of more than 550 of the donors, sequences lacking an unambiguous match to a single V gene segment were excluded. In an earlier analysis of around 600 of the donors, V segments were called functional above 56.7% productive rearrangements and were called segregating when the between-donor standard deviation exceeded 5%. A statistical classification framework was built to diagnose cytomegalovirus status from the catalog of TCR beta chain sequences. A later analysis assigned V and J genes by comparing TCR nucleotide sequences with IMGT/GENE-DB human TR gene sequences. In a later analysis, CDR3 sequences and most-parsimonious VDJ recombination scenarios were assigned using the TCRdist pipeline. A later analysis defined each TCR beta chain by its CDR3 amino acid sequence plus V-gene family, and excluded reads lacking a unique V-gene family. A later analysis removed 500 to 650 highly shared, low-generation-probability nucleotide sequences to deal with suspected cross-contamination and a sequencing artifact. A later analysis calculated a clonal expansion index for each public chain from normalized within-repertoire ranks of inferred template counts. A later analysis computed generation probabilities with a VDJ recombination model fitted to out-of-frame rearrangements, and checked the results against IGoR. In a later analysis, hypergeometric tests were used to score TCR-TCR, TCR-HLA and TCR-CMV co-occurrence, with a repertoire-size bias correction applied to TCR pairs. False discovery rates were estimated in a later analysis by permuting HLA or CMV assignments 20 times. In a later analysis, co-occurring TCRs were grouped using DBSCAN, and TCRdist sequence similarity was added for clustering within HLA-allele-positive subsets. Repertoires with fewer than 30,000 or more than 120,000 public chains were left out of co-occurrence clustering, as were four to six repertoires with anomalous nucleotide sharing. The immuneACCESS repertoire file appears here via TCRdb, limited to in-frame rearrangements. These files lack a portion of the clones; in checked studies, under half of the deficit traces to unresolved V genes, and the cause of the others is not known. The V and J calls and clone size come from that table; D and trimming were worked out from the DNA. The sample table lists roughly 180,000 clones, approximately 88% of them with a count of one. The leading ten clones occupy around 0.25% of the sample.

The TCR sequence derives from a boy aged 5-17 years in good health and CMV-seronegative. The chain is assembled from TRBV12-5 and TRBJ1-1; a weak D assignment points to TRBD1 (6 bases agree). Sequencing was done on a sample of PBMCs. The base sequence is TGTGCTAGTGGTTGTACAGGGATTAACCTCACTGAAGCTTTCTTT. It is translated as CASGCTGINLTEAFF.